The clone carrying this T cell receptor (beta chain) was counted once. Original data processing: Cell counts per sample came from amplifying reference gene primers. Data came from immunoSEQ multiplex PCR; TCRdb stores just in-frame clones and leaves some out. V and J calls plus clone size are reproduced from that table; the DNA served to infer D and trimming. The repertoire has more than 85,000 clones, about 76% of them found once; the top ten carry roughly 37%. Germline values: CDR1 GTSNPN, CDR2 SVGIG (reference sequence). This CDR3 is built from 15 residues. The V gene end was trimmed by 0 bases and the J gene end by 2 bases; junction bases not matched to a gene: 5. This entry is derived from a study of blood T cell repertoires in COVID-19.

The sample consisted of peripheral blood. The receptor was derived from a man at least 80 years old with acute or convalescent COVID-19. The chain links TRBV30 to TRBJ2-7; TRBD1 agrees at 9 bases. This chain's CDR3 is CAWSVGTGLAYEQYF. The CDR3 coding sequence is TGTGCCTGGAGTGTGGGGACAGGGCTGGCCTACGAGCAGTACTTC.